One sample yielded the 12 T cell receptor beta chains listed below, sequenced in a study of persistence of HIV-infected CD4 T cells. This nonspecific control used anti-CD3/anti-CD28 bead stimulation of CD4+ T cells. CD4+ T cells upregulating both CD40 ligand and CD69 were sorted as responding cells. The immunoSEQ assay was version 4, run in survey mode. Generated by immunoSEQ multiplex PCR, the TCRdb table keeps only in-frame clones and is missing some. The sample has about 43,000 clones, roughly 90% seen once. For these TCRs, the target antigens are not known. Sequenced material: CD4+ T cells sorted from PBMCs after roughly 17-hour stimulation, taken from a patient who received antiretroviral therapy. Source of these receptors: an adult man with HIV who was CMV-seropositive.

This clone was detected only once. This chain links TRBV7-2 with TRBJ1-2, with 11 nucleotides matching TRBD1. This CDR3 region has 16 residues. Germline trimming cut 5 bases from V and 2 bases from J; bases unmatched to any gene: 7. Germline V gives CDR1 SGHTA, CDR2 FQGNSA. As DNA, the CDR3 is TGTGCCAGCAGCACCGGACAGGGGGCGCCGAACTATGGCTACACCTTC. It yields the protein CASSTGQGAPNYGYTF.

The chain combines TRBV11-1 with TRBJ2-7; tentatively, D is TRBD2 (6 bases). The V and J ends lost 4 bases and 2 bases respectively, with 9 bases between them. This CDR3 comprises 13 residues. Germline CDR1 and CDR2: SGHAT and FQDESV (reference sequence). The DNA of the CDR3 is TGTGCCAGCAGCTCCGGGGGACCCTACGAGCAGTACTTC. It translates to CASSSGGPYEQYF.

For the CDR3, the DNA is TGTGCCAGCGGGACAGCCAACTCCTACGAGCAGTACTTC. Residues: CASGTANSYEQYF. This sequence joins TRBV27 and TRBJ2-7, with TRBD1 matching over 7 bases. The CDR3 spans 13 residues. Trimming at V came to 8 bases and at J to 0 bases, leaving 4 bases not matched to a gene. Germline lookup yields CDR1 MNHEY and CDR2 SMNVEV (reference sequence).

The rearrangement links TRBV2 to TRBJ1-1; 7 nucleotides agree with TRBD1. With V trimmed by 4 bases and J by 0 bases, 2 bases remained unmatched. From germline, CDR1 is SNHLY and CDR2 FYNNEI. CDR3 length: 14 residues. The CDR3 DNA is TGTGCCAGCAGTGGACAGGGAATGAACACTGAAGCTTTCTTT. This translates into CASSGQGMNTEAFF.

This sequence joins TRBV5-1 and TRBJ1-2, with D possibly TRBD1 on 5 matching bases. Looked up from germline, CDR1 is SGHRS and CDR2 is YFSETQ. The CDR3 totals 13 residues. Trimming removed 2 bases at V and 6 bases at J, with 11 bases between. As DNA, the CDR3 is TGCGCCAGCAGCTTTCAAGGGGCGGATGGCTACACCTTC. Its protein product is CASSFQGADGYTF.

The V gene is TRBV3-1 (or the pseudogene TRBV3-2), the J gene TRBJ1-2; 7 bases align to TRBD1. The CDR3 is 15 amino acids. CDR1 is LGHDT, CDR2 YNNKEL, per germline (reference sequence). The junction had 8 bases not matched to a gene; V was cut back by 4 bases and J by 3 bases. DNA of the CDR3: TGTGCCAGCAGCCCTCCGACAGGGAGGGACTATGGCTACACCTTC. Translation gives CASSPPTGRDYGYTF.

The chain uses TRBV3-1 (or the pseudogene TRBV3-2) and TRBJ2-7; 8 nucleotides line up with TRBD1. Per the germline V gene, CDR1 is LGHDT and CDR2 is YNNKEL (reference sequence). Trimming cost V 1 base and J 3 bases; bases outside gene matches: 2. The CDR3 covers 14 residues. The CDR3: CASSQGDRGYEQYF. The CDR3 DNA sequence: TGTGCCAGCAGCCAAGGTGACAGGGGCTACGAGCAGTACTTC.

The CDR3 nucleotides read TGTGCCAGCTCGTCTGAAAGGGACACTGAAGCTTTCTTT. As protein: CASSSERDTEAFF. This chain joins TRBV2 and TRBJ1-1; D unclear. V was clipped by 8 bases and J by 3 bases, with 13 bases between them. CDR3 length equals 13 residues. Germline-derived CDR1 and CDR2 are SNHLY and FYNNEI.

The rearrangement uses TRBV5-4 and TRBJ2-1; 10 bases fit TRBD2. V lost 3 bases and J lost 5; bases outside the gene matches: 5. The CDR3 runs to 15 residues. Germline lookup yields CDR1 SGHNT and CDR2 YYREEE (reference sequence). Here the CDR3 reads CASSSDSGGNNEQFF. CDR3 bases: TGTGCCAGCAGCTCTGATAGCGGGGGGAACAATGAGCAGTTCTTC. The complete variable domain, with remaining parts taken from reference TRBV5-4 and TRBJ2-1, reads ETGVTQSPTHLIKTRGQQVTLRCSSQSGHNTVSWYQQALGQGPQFIFQYYREEENGRGNFPPRFSGLQFPNYSSELNVNALELDDSALYLCASSSDSGGNNEQFFGPGTRLTVL.

V gene TRBV27 combines with J gene TRBJ1-2, with D uncertain. V lost 3 bases to trimming and J lost 4 bases, with 9 bases between them. The length of the CDR3 is 13 residues. The germline V gene encodes CDR1 MNHEY and CDR2 SMNVEV (reference sequence). The CDR3 region is CASSLGRFYGYTF. The CDR3 DNA is TGTGCCAGCAGTTTGGGCAGATTCTATGGCTACACCTTC.

V usage is TRBV19 and J usage is TRBJ1-5; no clear D gene. Looked up from germline, CDR1 is LNHDA and CDR2 is SQIVND (reference sequence). V was shortened by 3 bases and J by 4 bases, with 7 bases between the two germline ends. The CDR3 extends over 13 amino acids. The CDR3: CASSIEENQPQHF. The CDR3 nucleotides are TGTGCCAGTAGTATCGAGGAAAATCAGCCCCAGCATTTT.

The chain combines TRBV7-9 with TRBJ1-6; 8 nucleotides match TRBD1. The CDR3 is made up of 16 amino acids. Germline CDR1 SEHNR, CDR2 FQNEAQ (reference sequence). The V segment lost 1 base and the J segment 8 bases; nucleotides outside the gene matches: 7. The CDR3 sequence: CASSLGSGTGDSPLHF. Written as DNA, the CDR3 is TGTGCCAGCAGCTTAGGGTCCGGGACAGGTGATTCACCCCTCCACTTT. The full variable domain, its missing parts supplied by reference TRBV7-9 and TRBJ1-6, is DTGVSQNPRHKITKRGQNVTFRCDPISEHNRLYWYRQTLGQGPEFLTYFQNEAQLEKSRLLSDRFSAERPKGSFSTLEIQRTEQGDSAMYLCASSLGSGTGDSPLHFGNGTRLTVT.